This is a list of T cell receptor beta chains from one sample in a study of CD8+ T cells in alopecia areata. The repertoire was sequenced with immunoSEQ multiplex PCR; TCRdb's copy has only in-frame clones and lacks some. The table shows around 300,000 clones, with about 62% occurring only once. The sample in question was CD4+ T cells sorted from blood, obtained around week 53, from a patient treated with tofacitinib. The receptors stem from a human donor with alopecia areata. Each CDR3 is given with its conserved first and last residue. A D gene is named only where the DNA matches it firmly. For some rows the clone size is stated as once, few or many, or as a class when expanded; others skip it.

D gene,J gene,clone size,V gene,CDR3 DNA,CDR3 protein
TRBD1,TRBJ1-1,NA,TRBV9,TGTGCCAGCAGCTCGGACAGGGCCACTGAAGCTTTCTTT,CASSSDRATEAFF
NA,TRBJ2-5,NA,TRBV30,TGTGCTCACAAACAGGGTCGGGGGGAGACCCAGTACTTC,CAHKQGRGETQYF
NA,TRBJ2-5,NA,TRBV6-5,TGTGCCAGCAGTCCTAACCTGCTAGAGACCCAGTACTTC,CASSPNLLETQYF
TRBD1,TRBJ1-2,NA,TRBV7-9,TGTGCCAGCAGCATTCCGGGACAGGGCTATGGCTACACCTTC,CASSIPGQGYGYTF
NA,TRBJ2-2,few,TRBV5-1,TGCGCCAGCAGCCCGACCACCAACAGGGCGAACGGGGAGCTGTTTTTT,CASSPTTNRANGELFF
NA,TRBJ1-5,few,TRBV2,TGTGCCAGCAGGAGAGACAGAACCAATCAGCCCCAGCATTTT,CASRRDRTNQPQHF
NA,TRBJ1-1,NA,TRBV30,TGTGCCTGGAGTGGCGGGGGAACTGAAGCTTTCTTT,CAWSGGGTEAFF
NA,TRBJ1-2,NA,TRBV27,TGTGCCAGCAGTTTCGGATCAACAGGGCTATCTGGCTACACCTTC,CASSFGSTGLSGYTF
TRBD2,TRBJ2-1,few,TRBV7-9,TGTGCCAGCAGCGGACTAGCGGGGGCCTACAATGAGCAGTTCTTC,CASSGLAGAYNEQFF
NA,TRBJ2-3,NA,TRBV5-6,TGTGCCAGCAGCCCCGGAGGGGGAGCAGATACGCAGTATTTT,CASSPGGGADTQYF
NA,TRBJ2-5,few,TRBV29-1,TGCAGCTGCCAAGTGGGGCAAGAGACCCAGTACTTC,CSCQVGQETQYF
TRBD2,TRBJ2-3,few,TRBV5-4,TGTGCCAGCAGCTTGAGGAGCGGGGGGGCTGAAGATACGCAGTATTTT,CASSLRSGGAEDTQYF